This passage covers 27 T cell receptor beta chains from one sample sequenced in a study of cytomegalovirus exposure and HLA in healthy donors. The method was immunoSEQ multiplex PCR; TCRdb's version includes in-frame clones alone and lacks a portion of them. The sample lists fewer than 250,000 clones, over 80% occurring once. Sequencing was done on a sample of PBMCs. The receptors come from a woman under 30 in good health and CMV-seronegative.

The V call is TRBV23-1, the J call TRBJ2-5; the D is unclear. TRBV23-1 is recorded as an ORF, its role being uncertain. CDR3 length: 13 residues. Trimming stripped 3 bases from V and 9 bases from J, with 14 bases between. The CDR3 DNA follows: TGCGCCAGCAGTCACCCTCCGGCAGGCGCCCAGTACTTC. It translates to CASSHPPAGAQYF.

The gene calls are TRBV28 and TRBJ1-5, with 8 positions matching TRBD1. Germline values: CDR1 MDHEN, CDR2 SYDVKM. The CDR3 consists of 14 residues. V trimming: 6 bases; J trimming: 6 bases; junction bases outside the gene matches: 7. The CDR3 protein is CASREDRDSQPQHF. For the CDR3, the DNA is TGTGCCAGCAGAGAGGACAGGGATAGTCAGCCCCAGCATTTT. Variable domain in full (rest from reference TRBV28 and TRBJ1-5): DVKVTQSSRYLVKRTGEKVFLECVQDMDHENMFWYRQDPGLGLRLIYFSYDVKMKEKGDIPEGYSVSREKKERFSLILESASTNQTSMYLCASREDRDSQPQHFGDGTRLSIL.

The J gene is TRBJ1-1, the V gene TRBV6-1; no clear D. There are 13 residues in the CDR3. Trimming took off 2 bases at V and 1 base at J, with 5 bases between the two ends. Germline CDR1 and CDR2: MNHNS and SASEGT. The CDR3 bases are TGTGCCAGCAGTGAATTTAAGAACACTGAAGCTTTCTTT. Translating it yields CASSEFKNTEAFF.

The rearrangement links TRBV9 to TRBJ1-1, with D perhaps matching TRBD1 (6 bases). V was pared by 2 bases and J by 0 bases, with 11 bases between. This CDR3 region has 15 residues. CDR1 and CDR2 from the germline V gene are SGDLS and YYNGEE. The CDR3 DNA reads as TGTGCCAGCAGCGTCAGGGGTTCTATGAACACTGAAGCTTTCTTT. Translation gives CASSVRGSMNTEAFF.

The chain employs TRBV2 and TRBJ2-1; 9 bases are shared with TRBD2. CDR3 length: 14 residues. In germline, CDR1 is SNHLY, CDR2 FYNNEI. V shed 5 bases and J 5 bases; nucleotides not matched to a gene: 4. CDR3 in amino acids: CASSRSGGHNEQFF. DNA for the CDR3: TGTGCCAGCAGTCGGAGCGGGGGGCACAATGAGCAGTTCTTC.

V is TRBV18 and J is TRBJ1-3; weak D call: TRBD1 (6 bases). This CDR3 comprises 16 residues. Germline V gene lookup returns CDR1 KGHSH and CDR2 LQKENI. Trimming cost V 5 bases and J 0 bases, with 14 bases left between them. The CDR3 here is CASSSGQLGSGNTIYF. Here the CDR3 DNA reads TGTGCCAGCTCAAGTGGACAGCTGGGCTCTGGAAACACCATATATTTT.

This clone was seen just once. The chain uses TRBV7-6 and TRBJ2-1; 10 bases fit TRBD1. The V and J ends lost 5 bases and 5 bases, in that order; junction bases with no gene match: 3. The CDR3 is made up of 14 amino acids. CDR1 is SGHVS and CDR2 is FNYEAQ in the germline V gene. In DNA form, the CDR3 reads TGTGCCAGCAGCCCCGGGACAGGGGACAATGAGCAGTTCTTC. This sequence encodes CASSPGTGDNEQFF. Full variable domain (rest looked up from reference TRBV7-6 and TRBJ2-1): GAGVSQSPRYKVTKRGQDVALRCDPISGHVSLYWYRQALGQGPEFLTYFNYEAQQDKSGLPNDRFSAERPEGSISTLTIQRTEQRDSAMYRCASSPGTGDNEQFFGPGTRLTVL.

A note on this clone: The sample carries other DNA sequences with the same CDR3. The chain links TRBV7-9 to TRBJ2-7, with D maybe TRBD1 (5 bases). The CDR3 is 13 amino acids. The germline V and J ends were trimmed by 1 base and 4 bases, with 8 bases remaining between them. Germline lookup yields CDR1 SEHNR and CDR2 FQNEAQ (reference sequence). CDR3 sequence: CASSLGRAYEQYF. DNA for the CDR3: TGTGCCAGCAGCTTAGGCAGGGCATACGAGCAGTACTTC.

This clone was seen once. The chain carries TRBV10-2 and TRBJ2-1; TRBD2 agrees at 8 bases. J gave up 6 bases and V 1 base, and 5 bases lay outside the gene matches. The V gene's germline CDR1 is WSHSY and CDR2 SAAADI. The CDR3 length is 15 residues. CDR3 protein: CASSEFTSGGNEQFF. In nucleotides, the CDR3 is TGCGCCAGCAGTGAGTTTACTAGCGGAGGCAATGAGCAGTTCTTC.

The chain combines TRBV28 with TRBJ1-2, with TRBD1 matching 9 bases. V was pared by 7 bases and J by 4 bases, with 4 bases of the junction left unmatched. Germline CDR1 MDHEN, CDR2 SYDVKM. The CDR3 has 13 residues. CDR3 region: CASNTGGVYGYTF. The CDR3 region has the DNA TGTGCCAGCAACACAGGGGGCGTCTATGGCTACACCTTC.

The CDR3 loop reads CASRDKEGLGGEQYF. The CDR3 DNA reads as TGTGCCAGCAGGGATAAGGAGGGCCTGGGGGGCGAGCAGTACTTC. The V call is TRBV27, the J call TRBJ2-7, with a weak D call TRBD2 (6 bases). Trimming stripped 6 bases from V and 6 bases from J, with 21 bases between. Germline V gene lookup returns CDR1 MNHEY and CDR2 SMNVEV (reference sequence). This CDR3 region has 15 residues.

This clone occurred a few times. The V and J genes are TRBV5-4 and TRBJ1-3; 8 bases are shared with TRBD1. Germline trimming cut 0 bases from V and 3 bases from J; bases unmatched to any gene: 8. The CDR3 totals 17 residues. CDR1 is SGHNT and CDR2 is YYREEE in the germline V gene (reference sequence). This CDR3 reads CASSLGLDRVGGNTIYF. Written as DNA, the CDR3 is TGTGCCAGCAGCTTGGGGCTGGACAGGGTGGGTGGAAACACCATATATTTT.

This chain joins TRBV9 and TRBJ1-1; possible D gene TRBD1, 6 bases. CDR3 length: 15 amino acids. Between the trimmed V and J ends, which lost 4 bases and 3 bases, there was a span of 16 bases. Germline loops: CDR1 SGDLS, CDR2 YYNGEE. CDR3 nucleotide sequence: TGTGCCAGCAGCCCGGGAGGGGAGGGGGACACTGAAGCTTTCTTT. This gives the protein CASSPGGEGDTEAFF.

In this sample, this clone turned up a few times. V usage is TRBV27 and J usage is TRBJ2-7; no reliable D call. The ends were cut back, 0 bases at V and 0 bases at J, with 6 bases in the middle. The CDR3 is made up of 14 amino acids. The germline V gene has CDR1 MNHEY and CDR2 SMNVEV (reference sequence). The CDR3 protein is CASSLSSVSYEQYF. The CDR3 nucleotides read TGTGCCAGCAGTTTATCTTCCGTCTCCTACGAGCAGTACTTC.

This clone was seen only once. The V and J genes are TRBV6-1 and TRBJ1-5; D unresolved. Germline loops: CDR1 MNHNS, CDR2 SASEGT. The V end lost 2 bases, the J end lost 4 bases, and 6 bases lay between the germline ends. There are 13 residues in the CDR3. The CDR3 nucleotides are TGTGCCAGCAGTGAAAAGGAAAATCAGCCCCAGCATTTT. This encodes CASSEKENQPQHF.

DNA for the CDR3: TGTGCCAGCAGCTCAGGGAGACTAGCGGGAGCCTCCTACGAGCAGTACTTC. As protein: CASSSGRLAGASYEQYF. The chain recombines TRBV5-8 with TRBJ2-7; 12 bases fit TRBD2. CDR1 is SGHTS and CDR2 is YDEGEE in the germline V gene. Trimming removed 3 bases from V and 0 bases from J; junction bases left unmatched: 7. The CDR3 covers 17 residues.

The rearrangement joins TRBV27 to TRBJ1-5; D possibly corresponds to TRBD1 (6 bases). Trimming cost V 5 bases and J 4 bases, with 15 bases left between them. Looked up from germline, CDR1 is MNHEY and CDR2 is SMNVEV (reference sequence). CDR3 size: 15 residues. CDR3 sequence (DNA): TGTGCCAGCAGTCGGGGGACAACCTGGAATCAGCCCCAGCATTTT. Protein product: CASSRGTTWNQPQHF.

The gene calls are TRBV11-2 and TRBJ2-1; the match to TRBD2 covers 12 bases. Per germline, CDR1 SGHAT and CDR2 FQNNGV. The CDR3 sequence is 16 residues long. V lost 4 bases, J lost 8 bases, and 9 bases stayed unmatched. CDR3 sequence: CASSSPTSGRRYEQFF. The CDR3 DNA is TGTGCCAGCAGCTCACCTACTAGCGGGAGGAGGTATGAGCAGTTCTTC. The whole variable domain, filled in from reference TRBV11-2 and TRBJ2-1, reads EAGVAQSPRYKIIEKRQSVAFWCNPISGHATLYWYQQILGQGPKLLIQFQNNGVVDDSQLPKDRFSAERLKGVDSTLKIQPAKLEDSAVYLCASSSPTSGRRYEQFFGPGTRLTVL.

The chain uses TRBV18 and TRBJ2-7, with D hard to call. In germline, CDR1 is KGHSH, CDR2 LQKENI. The CDR3 length is 14 residues. Trimming took off 5 bases at V and 6 bases at J, with 17 bases between the two ends. The CDR3 DNA follows: TGTGCCAGCTCATCGACTTGGCGGTCGGTCGAGCAGTACTTC. Encoded protein: CASSSTWRSVEQYF.

V and J are TRBV27 and TRBJ1-5; a weak D match, TRBD1 (6 bases). This CDR3 contains 13 residues. CDR1 and CDR2 from the germline V gene are MNHEY and SMNVEV (reference sequence). The CDR3 here is CATKSGAGQPQHF. CDR3 sequence (DNA): TGTGCTACGAAGTCGGGGGCCGGTCAGCCCCAGCATTTT.

The CDR3 here is CASSPGHQETQYF. The CDR3 DNA is TGTGCCAGCAGCCCGGGACATCAAGAGACCCAGTACTTC. This chain links TRBV7-8 with TRBJ2-5; perhaps TRBD1 as D (6 bases). The germline CDR1 and CDR2 sequences are SGHVS and FQNEAQ. Trimming stripped 5 bases from V and 2 bases from J, with 9 bases between. CDR3 length: 13 residues.

The V gene is TRBV18, the J gene TRBJ2-6; TRBD1 might be the D (5 bases). Germline CDR1 reads KGHSH; CDR2 reads LQKENI. The length of the CDR3 is 18 residues. Trimming took off 3 bases at V and 0 bases at J, with 15 bases between the two ends. The CDR3 spells CASSPTPQGSSGANVLTF. In DNA form, the CDR3 reads TGTGCCAGCTCACCTACCCCGCAGGGAAGCTCTGGGGCCAACGTCCTGACTTTC. Drawing the rest from reference TRBV18 and TRBJ2-6, the complete variable domain is NAGVMQNPRHLVRRRGQEARLRCSPMKGHSHVYWYRQLPEEGLKFMVYLQKENIIDESGMPKERFSAEFPKEGPSILRIQQVVRGDSAAYFCASSPTPQGSSGANVLTFGAGSRLTVL.

The chain couples TRBV7-2 to TRBJ1-2; 7 bases are a match to TRBD1. The V gene end was trimmed by 3 bases and the J gene end by 4 bases; junction bases not matched to a gene: 5. The CDR3 contains 14 residues. From germline, CDR1 is SGHTA and CDR2 FQGNSA. This chain's CDR3 is CASSFRGLGYGYTF. CDR3 in DNA: TGTGCCAGCAGCTTTAGGGGGCTAGGCTATGGCTACACCTTC.

The chain couples TRBV25-1 to TRBJ2-1, with TRBD1 matching over 7 bases. In germline, CDR1 is MGHDK, CDR2 SYGVNS. After removal of 3 bases from V and 4 bases from J, the junction contained 3 bases not matched to a gene. CDR3 length: 14 residues. The chain's CDR3 is CASSESDRYNEQFF. The CDR3, as DNA: TGTGCCAGCAGTGAGTCGGACAGGTACAATGAGCAGTTCTTC.

V usage is TRBV5-1 and J usage is TRBJ2-2; 15 positions match TRBD2. Germline V gene data show CDR1 as SGHRS and CDR2 as YFSETQ. The CDR3 extends over 18 amino acids. Trimming cost V 5 bases and J 5 bases; bases outside gene matches: 10. In DNA form, the CDR3 reads TGCGCCAGCAGATACCCGGGACTAGCGGGGGGCGCGACCGGGGAGCTGTTTTTT. Translation gives CASRYPGLAGGATGELFF.

V and J are TRBV2 and TRBJ1-1, with a possible D match to TRBD1 (5 bases). The germline gives CDR1 SNHLY, CDR2 FYNNEI. Deletions cut 4 bases from V and 1 base from J, with 16 bases between. The CDR3 length is 16 residues. The DNA for the CDR3 is TGTGCCAGCAGTGCTCGTCCCCTGGGGGGGAACACTGAAGCTTTCTTT. Translation gives CASSARPLGGNTEAFF. Filled out from reference TRBV2 and TRBJ1-1, the complete variable domain reads EPEVTQTPSHQVTQMGQEVILRCVPISNHLYFYWYRQILGQKVEFLVSFYNNEISEKSEIFDDQFSVERPDGSNFTLKIRSTKLEDSAMYFCASSARPLGGNTEAFFGQGTRLTVV.

The chain has TRBV20-1 and TRBJ2-1, with D unclear. Germline V gene data show CDR1 as DFQATT and CDR2 as SNEGSKA (reference sequence). This CDR3 is built from 10 residues. V lost 6 bases and J lost 13, with 13 bases in between. Here the CDR3 reads CSANSEPQFF. The CDR3 nucleotides are TGCAGTGCGAACTCCGAGCCCCAGTTCTTC.